This passage covers 8 T cell receptor beta chains from one sample sequenced in a study of T cells and Merkel cell carcinoma outcomes. Profiling relied on immunoSEQ multiplex PCR, and the TCRdb table lists in-frame clones only, not all of them. This sample has fewer than 20,000 clones, with around 87% found just once. The material sequenced was tumor tissue from Merkel cell carcinoma. The origin of the receptors is a human donor with Merkel cell carcinoma.

This clone occurred a few times. Different DNA sequences within this sample yield the same CDR3. This chain joins TRBV2 and TRBJ1-2, with a tentative D call TRBD1 (5 bases). Trimming shortened V by 7 bases and J by 4 bases, and 16 bases separated the two germline ends. This CDR3 has 14 residues. Germline V gene sequence: CDR1 SNHLY, CDR2 FYNNEI. The CDR3 sequence: CASTYSGFGYGYTF. The CDR3 region has the DNA TGTGCCAGCACATATTCAGGGTTCGGCTATGGCTACACCTTC.

This chain uses TRBV11-3 with TRBJ2-3; 9 nucleotides match TRBD2. This CDR3 is 16 amino acids long. V was pared by 5 bases and J by 4 bases, with 10 bases of the junction left unmatched. Germline V gene sequence: CDR1 SGHNT, CDR2 YENEEA. CDR3 amino acids: CASSLRSGGLADTQYF. The CDR3 DNA reads TGTGCCAGCAGCCTCCGTAGCGGGGGCCTCGCAGATACGCAGTATTTT. The full variable domain, rest sourced from reference TRBV11-3 and TRBJ2-3, is EAGVVQSPRYKIIEKKQPVAFWCNPISGHNTLYWYLQNLGQGPELLIRYENEEAVDDSQLPKDRFSAERLKGVDSTLKIQPAELGDSAVYLCASSLRSGGLADTQYFGPGTRLTVL.

The V and J genes are TRBV28 and TRBJ2-7; D gene ambiguous. The CDR3 contains 11 residues. The V end was cut by 5 bases, the J end by 1 base, with 3 bases between. Germline V gives CDR1 MDHEN, CDR2 SYDVKM. CDR3 in DNA: TGTGCCAGCAGTGATTCCTACGAGCAGTACTTC. Its protein is CASSDSYEQYF.

The chain combines TRBV19 with TRBJ1-3, with 7 bases identical to TRBD1. This CDR3 is built from 17 residues. Germline CDR1 is LNHDA and CDR2 is SQIVND (reference sequence). The J segment lost 0 bases and the V segment lost 5 bases, leaving 10 bases of the junction unmatched. CDR3 nucleotide sequence: TGTGCCAGTAGTCCCTTAGGACAGGAATCCTCTGGAAACACCATATATTTT. Its translation is CASSPLGQESSGNTIYF.

This clone appeared a few times. The gene calls are TRBV29-1 and TRBJ2-7; 8 nucleotides line up with TRBD1. The CDR3 runs to 14 residues. The trim removed 1 base at V and 2 bases at J, leaving 4 bases unmatched. Germline V lookup: CDR1 SQVTM, CDR2 ANQGSEA. CDR3 amino acids: CSVEATGAAYEQYF. CDR3 nucleotides: TGCAGCGTTGAAGCGACAGGGGCGGCCTACGAGCAGTACTTC.

This rearrangement joins TRBV5-1 to TRBJ2-7; the match to TRBD2 covers 10 bases. Germline V lookup: CDR1 SGHRS, CDR2 YFSETQ. V trimming: 2 bases; J trimming: 1 base; junction bases outside the gene matches: 9. The CDR3 is 17 residues long. The CDR3 loop reads CASSFGLAGVGSYEQYF. The CDR3 DNA reads TGCGCCAGCAGCTTTGGGCTAGCGGGAGTGGGTTCCTACGAGCAGTACTTC.

A remark on this clone: Compared with germline, one end of the junction differs, possibly owing to a read error. The V and J genes are TRBV7-9 and TRBJ1-2; weak D call: TRBD1 (5 bases). The CDR3 sequence is 14 residues long. Germline V CDR1 and CDR2: SEHNR, FQNEAQ (reference sequence). The CDR3 sequence is CASSIAGGVEGYTF. Here the CDR3 DNA reads TGTGCCAGCAGCATAGCCGGAGGGGTGGAGGGCTACACCTTC.

V usage is TRBV19 and J usage is TRBJ1-5; maybe TRBD1 (5 bases). CDR3 size: 16 residues. Trimming removed 5 bases at V and 7 bases at J, with 21 bases between. In germline, CDR1 is LNHDA, CDR2 SQIVND (reference sequence). The CDR3 loop reads CASSRQTDGRGQPQHF. In nucleotides, the CDR3 is TGTGCCAGTAGTCGCCAAACGGACGGCCGGGGGCAGCCCCAGCATTTT.